This is a list of T cell receptor beta chains from one sample in a study of shared clonotypes between healthy human individuals. The assay was immunoSEQ multiplex PCR, and TCRdb's table has in-frame clones only and misses some. This table holds about 800,000 clones, around 96% found once. The sample was naive CD8+ T cells sorted from blood. Source of these receptors: a man aged 30-40 years in good health. Both conserved end residues are part of each CDR3. Fields, in order: D gene, V gene, J gene, clone size, CDR3 protein, CDR3 DNA. A D gene is named only where the DNA matches it firmly. Clone size appears in some rows only: once, few, many, or a class for an expanded clone.

D gene: TRBD1
V gene: TRBV7-9
J gene: TRBJ2-2
clone size: once
CDR3 protein: CAATGDSSTGELFF
CDR3 DNA: TGTGCCGCGACCGGGGACAGCTCCACCGGGGAGCTGTTTTTT

D gene: .
V gene: TRBV14
J gene: TRBJ2-3
clone size: .
CDR3 protein: CASSHLFPDVPRSDADTQYF
CDR3 DNA: TGTGCCAGCAGCCACCTCTTCCCGGACGTCCCAAGGTCAGACGCAGATACGCAGTATTTT

D gene: .
V gene: TRBV29-1
J gene: TRBJ2-7
clone size: .
CDR3 protein: CSVVGGDYEQYF
CDR3 DNA: TGCAGCGTTGTCGGGGGAGACTACGAGCAGTACTTC

D gene: .
V gene: TRBV7-9
J gene: TRBJ2-5
clone size: .
CDR3 protein: CASSLGPVEETQYF
CDR3 DNA: TGTGCCAGCAGCTTAGGCCCGGTGGAAGAGACCCAGTACTTC

D gene: .
V gene: TRBV7-9
J gene: TRBJ2-7
clone size: .
CDR3 protein: CASSGGDLTSSYEQYF
CDR3 DNA: TGTGCCAGCAGCGGCGGGGACCTAACTAGCTCCTACGAGCAGTACTTC

D gene: .
V gene: TRBV27
J gene: TRBJ2-3
clone size: .
CDR3 protein: CASSPFWGDTQYF
CDR3 DNA: TGTGCCAGCAGTCCATTTTGGGGAGATACGCAGTATTTT

D gene: .
V gene: TRBV7-9
J gene: TRBJ2-1
clone size: .
CDR3 protein: CASSLGVDEQFF
CDR3 DNA: TGTGCCAGCAGCCTCGGGGTCGATGAGCAGTTCTTC

D gene: .
V gene: TRBV9
J gene: TRBJ2-5
clone size: .
CDR3 protein: CASSVARAEQETQYF
CDR3 DNA: TGTGCCAGCAGCGTAGCTCGGGCAGAACAAGAGACCCAGTACTTC

D gene: .
V gene: TRBV11-2
J gene: TRBJ1-3
clone size: .
CDR3 protein: CASSPTGGGNTIYF
CDR3 DNA: TGTGCCAGCAGCCCGACAGGAGGTGGAAACACCATATATTTT

D gene: .
V gene: TRBV5-1
J gene: TRBJ1-1
clone size: .
CDR3 protein: CASSLFAGVNTEAFF
CDR3 DNA: TGCGCCAGCAGCTTGTTTGCAGGGGTGAACACTGAAGCTTTCTTT

D gene: .
V gene: TRBV7-9
J gene: TRBJ2-3
clone size: .
CDR3 protein: CASNGGPTDTQYF
CDR3 DNA: TGTGCCAGCAACGGGGGCCCCACAGATACGCAGTATTTT

D gene: TRBD1
V gene: TRBV7-6
J gene: TRBJ1-5
clone size: .
CDR3 protein: CASSLQGQGNQPQHF
CDR3 DNA: TGTGCCAGCAGCCTCCAGGGACAGGGGAATCAGCCCCAGCATTTT

D gene: TRBD2
V gene: TRBV6-1
J gene: TRBJ2-5
clone size: .
CDR3 protein: CASSERASGRAETQYF
CDR3 DNA: TGTGCCAGCAGTGAAAGGGCTAGCGGGAGGGCAGAGACCCAGTACTTC

D gene: .
V gene: TRBV7-6
J gene: TRBJ1-1
clone size: once
CDR3 protein: CASSLARGGNTEAFF
CDR3 DNA: TGTGCCAGCAGCTTAGCGCGGGGAGGGAACACTGAAGCTTTCTTT

D gene: .
V gene: TRBV2
J gene: TRBJ1-1
clone size: .
CDR3 protein: CASSEREGMNTEAFF
CDR3 DNA: TGTGCCAGCAGTGAACGAGAGGGGATGAACACTGAAGCTTTCTTT

D gene: TRBD1
V gene: TRBV10-3
J gene: TRBJ2-7
clone size: .
CDR3 protein: CAISDPGQGGNEQYF
CDR3 DNA: TGTGCCATCAGTGATCCCGGACAGGGTGGCAACGAGCAGTACTTC

D gene: .
V gene: TRBV30
J gene: TRBJ2-3
clone size: .
CDR3 protein: CAWTADTQYF
CDR3 DNA: TGTGCCTGGACAGCAGATACGCAGTATTTT

D gene: .
V gene: TRBV27
J gene: TRBJ1-5
clone size: .
CDR3 protein: CASSPTGTGGPQHF
CDR3 DNA: TGTGCCAGCAGTCCAACAGGGACCGGGGGGCCCCAGCATTTT

D gene: .
V gene: TRBV18
J gene: TRBJ2-7
clone size: once
CDR3 protein: CASSPDSSYEQYF
CDR3 DNA: TGTGCCAGCTCACCGGACAGTTCCTACGAGCAGTACTTC

D gene: .
V gene: TRBV11-2
J gene: TRBJ2-1
clone size: .
CDR3 protein: CASSLLNEQFF
CDR3 DNA: TGTGCCAGCAGCTTATTAAATGAGCAGTTCTTC

D gene: .
V gene: TRBV6-1
J gene: TRBJ1-4
clone size: .
CDR3 protein: CASSEVLLGLNEKLFF
CDR3 DNA: TGTGCCAGCAGTGAAGTGTTGCTGGGGCTTAATGAAAAACTGTTTTTT

D gene: TRBD2
V gene: TRBV7-9
J gene: TRBJ2-1
clone size: .
CDR3 protein: CASSLGSSGSSYNEQFF
CDR3 DNA: TGTGCCAGCAGCTTAGGTTCTAGCGGGAGCTCCTACAATGAGCAGTTCTTC

D gene: .
V gene: TRBV7-9
J gene: TRBJ1-1
clone size: .
CDR3 protein: CASRATVDLNTEAFF
CDR3 DNA: TGTGCCAGCAGGGCGACAGTAGATTTGAACACTGAAGCTTTCTTT

D gene: TRBD1
V gene: TRBV7-9
J gene: TRBJ1-3
clone size: .
CDR3 protein: CASSSWDSSSSGNTIYF
CDR3 DNA: TGTGCCAGCAGCTCCTGGGACAGTTCGAGCTCTGGAAACACCATATATTTT

D gene: .
V gene: TRBV27
J gene: TRBJ2-7
clone size: .
CDR3 protein: CASRPGTPSYEQYF
CDR3 DNA: TGTGCCAGCAGACCGGGGACACCCTCCTACGAGCAGTACTTC

D gene: TRBD2
V gene: TRBV2
J gene: TRBJ2-7
clone size: .
CDR3 protein: CASSGEVGTSSYEQYF
CDR3 DNA: TGTGCCAGCAGTGGAGAGGTAGGGACTAGCTCCTACGAGCAGTACTTC

D gene: .
V gene: TRBV27
J gene: TRBJ2-2
clone size: .
CDR3 protein: CASSFTGSGELFF
CDR3 DNA: TGTGCCAGCAGTTTCACAGGGTCCGGGGAGCTGTTTTTT

D gene: .
V gene: TRBV6-5
J gene: TRBJ1-1
clone size: .
CDR3 protein: CATKPIMNTEAFF
CDR3 DNA: TGTGCCACCAAACCAATAATGAACACTGAAGCTTTCTTT

D gene: TRBD2
V gene: TRBV6-1
J gene: TRBJ2-1
clone size: .
CDR3 protein: CASSDLTGGPYNEQFF
CDR3 DNA: TGTGCCAGCAGTGACTTAACGGGAGGGCCCTACAATGAGCAGTTCTTC

D gene: TRBD2
V gene: TRBV7-2
J gene: TRBJ2-1
clone size: .
CDR3 protein: CASSLVGGSSYNEQFF
CDR3 DNA: TGTGCCAGCAGCTTAGTGGGCGGGAGCTCCTACAATGAGCAGTTCTTC

D gene: TRBD2
V gene: TRBV27
J gene: TRBJ2-1
clone size: .
CDR3 protein: CASSHAPSGRYNEQFF
CDR3 DNA: TGTGCCAGCAGTCACGCCCCTAGCGGGAGATACAATGAGCAGTTCTTC

D gene: .
V gene: TRBV5-1
J gene: TRBJ2-3
clone size: .
CDR3 protein: CASRTWGGDTQYF
CDR3 DNA: TGCGCCTCGCGAACGTGGGGAGGAGATACGCAGTATTTT

D gene: TRBD1
V gene: TRBV18
J gene: TRBJ2-1
clone size: .
CDR3 protein: CASSLQGTGVIWNNEQFF
CDR3 DNA: TGTGCCAGCTCACTCCAGGGGACAGGGGTAATATGGAACAATGAGCAGTTCTTC

D gene: .
V gene: TRBV5-6
J gene: TRBJ1-4
clone size: .
CDR3 protein: CASSSSASTATNEKLFF
CDR3 DNA: TGTGCCAGCAGCTCGTCCGCCTCGACGGCAACTAATGAAAAACTGTTTTTT

D gene: TRBD1
V gene: TRBV5-5
J gene: TRBJ1-5
clone size: .
CDR3 protein: CASSYDGTAGNQPQHF
CDR3 DNA: TGTGCCAGCAGCTACGACGGGACAGCCGGCAATCAGCCCCAGCATTTT

D gene: .
V gene: TRBV15
J gene: TRBJ1-5
clone size: .
CDR3 protein: CATSEGSWPQHF
CDR3 DNA: TGTGCCACCAGCGAAGGTTCGTGGCCCCAGCATTTT